This is a list of T cell receptor beta chains from one sample in a study of blood T cells in healthy people across ages. One entry per CDR3 protein, called by TCRdb with MiXCR from the 5' RACE reads. The sample lists hundreds of thousands of distinct CDR3 sequences; approximately 25% were seen once. These data were also filed under a second study, of T cells of mothers and their children.

Material for sequencing was blood. All receptors come from a boy aged 5 to 17 in good health. Both conserved end residues are part of each CDR3. D genes are given only for firm matches. Expanded clones get a size class; other rows say once, few or many, or leave the size out.

CDR3aa	CDR3nt	d_gene	v_gene	abundance	j_gene
CASSPRMSETQYF	TGTGCCAGCTCACCAAGGATGAGCGAGACCCAGTACTTC	NA	TRBV18	few	TRBJ2-5
CASSSSGTSGRLSETQYF	TGTGCCAGCAGTTCATCGGGGACTAGCGGGAGGCTTTCGGAGACCCAGTACTTC	TRBD2	TRBV28	many	TRBJ2-5
CSANSGYEQYF	TGCAGTGCCAATAGCGGCTACGAGCAGTACTTC	NA	TRBV20-1	NA	TRBJ2-7
CSARDRGLAGGPHEQYF	TGCAGTGCTAGAGATCGCGGACTAGCGGGAGGGCCCCACGAGCAGTACTTC	TRBD2	TRBV20-1	few	TRBJ2-7
CASSGRTGNNQETQYF	TGTGCCAGCAGCGGACGGACAGGGAATAACCAAGAGACCCAGTACTTC	TRBD1	TRBV9	NA	TRBJ2-5
CASSKVGLRADTQYF	TGTGCCAGCAGCAAAGTGGGGCTACGGGCAGATACGCAGTATTTT	NA	TRBV7-9	NA	TRBJ2-3
CASSFEANYEQYF	TGTGCCAGCAGTTTCGAGGCTAACTACGAGCAGTACTTC	NA	TRBV12-3/TRBV12-4	NA	TRBJ2-7
CASSLLGHTDTQYF	TGTGCCAGCAGTTTATTAGGACACACAGATACGCAGTATTTT	NA	TRBV28	NA	TRBJ2-3
CASSEDLYSNQPQQF	TGTGCCAGCAGTGAGGACCTGTATAGCAATCAGCCCCAGCAATTT	NA	TRBV25-1	NA	TRBJ1-5
CSAGKRTFSNQPQHF	TGCAGTGCTGGGAAAAGGACATTTAGCAATCAGCCCCAGCATTTT	NA	TRBV20-1	NA	TRBJ1-5
CASNPEVRNYGYTF	TGTGCCAGCAACCCCGAGGTCAGAAACTATGGCTACACCTTC	NA	TRBV2	NA	TRBJ1-2
CASSPQARLAGGVETQYF	TGTGCCAGCAGCCCACAAGCCAGACTAGCGGGGGGGGTAGAGACCCAGTACTTC	TRBD2	TRBV7-2	NA	TRBJ2-5
CASSRPTGDEQYF	TGTGCCAGCAGCCGTCCGACAGGGGACGAGCAGTACTTC	TRBD1	TRBV7-9	few	TRBJ2-7
CSSQAPGLPSYEQYF	TGCAGTTCCCAAGCCCCGGGACTACCTTCCTACGAGCAGTACTTC	TRBD2	TRBV20-1	NA	TRBJ2-7
CASSFSLTEAFF	TGTGCCAGCAGTTTCAGTCTCACTGAAGCTTTCTTT	NA	TRBV28	NA	TRBJ1-1
CASTAPGANVLTF	TGTGCCAGCACCGCCCCTGGGGCCAACGTCCTGACTTTC	NA	TRBV27	few	TRBJ2-6
CASSLRYSPLSMETQYF	TGTGCCAGCAGTTTACGGTATAGTCCCCTTTCAATGGAGACCCAGTACTTC	NA	TRBV28	NA	TRBJ2-5
CASKGPGEQYF	TGTGCCAGCAAGGGGCCGGGCGAGCAGTACTTC	NA	TRBV7-6	few	TRBJ2-7
CASSVAGGPVNEQFF	TGTGCCAGCAGCGTAGCGGGAGGGCCGGTAAATGAGCAGTTCTTC	TRBD2	TRBV7-2	NA	TRBJ2-1
CASSLFGQGARGNTIYF	TGTGCCAGCAGTTTATTTGGACAGGGGGCGCGAGGAAACACCATATATTTT	TRBD1	TRBV12-3/TRBV12-4	few	TRBJ1-3
CASSLTEHSSYNSPLHF	TGTGCCAGCAGTTTAACAGAACATAGCTCCTATAATTCACCCCTCCACTTT	NA	TRBV27	few	TRBJ1-6
CASSRQGVADTQYF	TGTGCCAGCAGTCGACAGGGAGTCGCAGATACGCAGTATTTT	TRBD1	TRBV28	NA	TRBJ2-3
CASSQEWGTVYEQYF	TGCGCCAGCAGCCAAGAATGGGGGACAGTTTACGAGCAGTACTTC	TRBD1	TRBV4-3	NA	TRBJ2-7
CASSLGGLAGVTQYF	TGTGCCAGCAGTTTGGGGGGACTAGCGGGAGTGACCCAGTACTTC	TRBD2	TRBV12-3/TRBV12-4	NA	TRBJ2-5
CASSSTQGRGGYTF	TGTGCCAGCAGTTCAACACAGGGGCGTGGGGGCTACACCTTC	TRBD1	TRBV27	NA	TRBJ1-2
CASSTTVVYGYTF	TGTGCCAGCAGTACGACAGTTGTCTATGGCTACACCTTC	NA	TRBV6-2/TRBV6-3	NA	TRBJ1-2
CSANKYEQYF	TGCAGTGCTAACAAGTACGAGCAGTACTTC	NA	TRBV20-1	NA	TRBJ2-7
CSAHGEVPDTQYF	TGCAGCGCCCATGGGGAGGTCCCAGATACGCAGTATTTT	NA	TRBV29-1	NA	TRBJ2-3
CASRLQEKLFF	TGTGCCAGCAGGCTTCAGGAAAAACTGTTTTTT	NA	TRBV5-5	few	TRBJ1-4
CASGWTARNEQFF	TGTGCCAGCGGGTGGACAGCCAGGAATGAGCAGTTCTTC	NA	TRBV7-2	NA	TRBJ2-1
CSAREPGQGLNTGELFF	TGCAGTGCTAGAGAACCGGGACAGGGATTGAACACCGGGGAGCTGTTTTTT	TRBD1	TRBV20-1	NA	TRBJ2-2
CASSLGGLGGGEQFF	TGTGCCAGCAGCTTGGGGGGTCTGGGAGGTGGTGAGCAGTTCTTC	NA	TRBV7-3	NA	TRBJ2-1
CASSYWGNEQFF	TGTGCCAGCAGTTACTGGGGCAATGAGCAGTTCTTC	NA	TRBV6-2/TRBV6-3	NA	TRBJ2-1
CSALSGQGAGAGELFF	TGCAGTGCTCTTTCGGGACAGGGAGCGGGGGCCGGGGAGCTGTTTTTT	NA	TRBV20-1	few	TRBJ2-2
CASSLRETTGEETQYF	TGCGCCAGCAGCTTAAGGGAAACAACAGGCGAAGAGACCCAGTACTTC	NA	TRBV5-1	NA	TRBJ2-5
CASSYRDRAKETQYF	TGTGCCAGCAGTTACCGGGACAGGGCGAAGGAGACCCAGTACTTC	TRBD1	TRBV6-2/TRBV6-3	NA	TRBJ2-5
CASSYSPSGGQGSPWNYGYTF	TGTGCCAGCAGTTACTCTCCTTCCGGAGGGCAGGGGTCCCCTTGGAACTATGGCTACACCTTC	NA	TRBV6-5	NA	TRBJ1-2
CASSFGLAGDEQYF	TGTGCCAGCAGTTTTGGCCTAGCGGGGGACGAGCAGTACTTC	TRBD2	TRBV12-3/TRBV12-4	few	TRBJ2-7
CSASAGAVEYEQYF	TGCAGTGCTTCTGCGGGTGCCGTGGAGTACGAGCAGTACTTC	NA	TRBV20-1	NA	TRBJ2-7
CASSSTDRLGNIQYF	TGTGCCAGCAGCTCGACGGACAGGCTGGGAAACATTCAGTACTTC	TRBD1	TRBV12-3/TRBV12-4	NA	TRBJ2-4
CSAWSGMGAYEQYF	TGCAGTGCTTGGTCAGGTATGGGGGCCTACGAGCAGTACTTC	NA	TRBV20-1	NA	TRBJ2-7
CASTLQLLRGPNTGELFF	TGTGCCAGCACCCTACAGCTCCTGAGGGGGCCGAACACCGGGGAGCTGTTTTTT	TRBD1	TRBV5-5	NA	TRBJ2-2
CASSQDSSTTETQYF	TGTGCCAGCAGCCAAGATAGCTCGACTACTGAGACCCAGTACTTC	NA	TRBV14	NA	TRBJ2-5
CASSYVKVKGLNEQFF	TGTGCCAGCAGTTACGTTAAAGTTAAGGGATTGAATGAGCAGTTCTTC	NA	TRBV6-5	NA	TRBJ2-1
CASSLAFRLYNEQFF	TGCGCCAGCAGCTTGGCCTTTAGACTGTACAATGAGCAGTTCTTC	NA	TRBV5-1	NA	TRBJ2-1
CSALGQNDNNYGYTF	TGCAGCGCTCTGGGACAGAACGATAATAACTATGGCTACACCTTC	TRBD1	TRBV29-1	few	TRBJ1-2
CASSSSGPSVAQYF	TGCGCCAGCAGCTCTAGTGGTCCTAGCGTAGCGCAGTACTTC	NA	TRBV5-1	NA	TRBJ2-7
CASSLKAPGLDTEAFF	TGTGCCAGCAGCTTAAAAGCCCCGGGGCTGGACACTGAAGCTTTCTTT	NA	TRBV7-6	NA	TRBJ1-1
CASSQDRGYEKLFF	TGCGCCAGCAGCCAAGACAGGGGATATGAAAAACTGTTTTTT	NA	TRBV4-3	many	TRBJ1-4
CASSQSRGGSEFF	TGCGCCAGCAGTCAATCGAGAGGGGGATCTGAGTTCTTC	NA	TRBV23-1	few	TRBJ2-5
CASMEPPRTDTQYF	TGTGCCAGCATGGAACCGCCTCGCACAGATACGCAGTATTTT	NA	TRBV6-2/TRBV6-3	NA	TRBJ2-3